This record looks at one TCR beta chain sequence and its context. TCRdb keeps only in-frame clones here, not all; method: immunoSEQ multiplex PCR. The sample yields tens of thousands of clones, around 87% seen once. The record originates from a study of blood T cell repertoires in COVID-19. Study context: The cDNA or gDNA used as material had been derived from T cells, B-cell-depleted T cells, or PBMCs.

The specimen sequenced was peripheral blood. The sequence derives from a man aged 50 to 59 with active COVID-19.

The CDR3 loop is CASSLVENEKLFF. CDR3 sequence (DNA): TGTGCCAGCAGTTTAGTAGAGAATGAAAAACTGTTTTTT. V and J are TRBV27 and TRBJ1-4, with D unclear. Between the trimmed V and J ends, which lost 2 bases and 5 bases, there was a span of 6 bases. The germline gives CDR1 MNHEY, CDR2 SMNVEV (reference sequence). The CDR3 has 13 residues.